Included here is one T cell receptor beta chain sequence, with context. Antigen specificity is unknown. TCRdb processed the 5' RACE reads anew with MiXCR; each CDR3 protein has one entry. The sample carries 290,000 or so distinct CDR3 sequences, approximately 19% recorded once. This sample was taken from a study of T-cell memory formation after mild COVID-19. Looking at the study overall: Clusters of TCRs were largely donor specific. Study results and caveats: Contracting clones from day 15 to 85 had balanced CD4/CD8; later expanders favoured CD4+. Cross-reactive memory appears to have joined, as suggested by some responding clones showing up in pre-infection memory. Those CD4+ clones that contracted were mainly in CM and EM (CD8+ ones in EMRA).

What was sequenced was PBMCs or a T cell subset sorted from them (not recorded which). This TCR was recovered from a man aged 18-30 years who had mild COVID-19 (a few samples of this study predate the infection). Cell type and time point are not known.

The DNA for the CDR3 is TGTGCCAGCAGCTTATTACGCAACTCGCTGGGCGGCTACACCTTC. It encodes CASSLLRNSLGGYTF. The chain is built from TRBV7-2 and TRBJ1-2; no clear D. The CDR3 totals 15 residues. Germline CDR1 SGHTA, CDR2 FQGNSA. V shed 2 bases and J shed 8 bases, with 18 bases lying between them. The full variable domain, rest sourced from reference TRBV7-2 and TRBJ1-2, is GAGVSQSPSNKVTEKGKDVELRCDPISGHTALYWYRQSLGQGLEFLIYFQGNSAPDKSGLPSDRFSAERTGGSVSTLTIQRTQQEDSAVYLCASSLLRNSLGGYTFGSGTRLTVV.